Below, 32 T cell receptor beta chains from the same sample are listed, as sequenced in a study of cytomegalovirus exposure and HLA in healthy donors. This PCR relied on a set of 60 Vbeta primers and 13 Jbeta primers. The table came from immunoSEQ multiplex PCR; TCRdb's copy has only in-frame clones and leaves some out. The repertoire has just over 95,000 clones, more than 65% of them found once; the top ten carry 7.5% to 9.5%. The sequencing sample was made of PBMCs. These receptors all stem from a human donor in good health.

The chain uses TRBV6-5 and TRBJ2-1; D not certain. CDR1 is MNHEY and CDR2 is SVGAGI in the germline V gene. The V and J ends lost 8 bases and 4 bases respectively, with 15 bases between them. This CDR3 has 14 residues. CDR3 in DNA: TGTGCCAGCCGCGTGTCTCAATCGTACAATGAGCAGTTCTTC. Residues: CASRVSQSYNEQFF.

The chain carries TRBV5-1 and TRBJ2-7; 7 bases map to TRBD1. Germline CDR1 and CDR2: SGHRS and YFSETQ. The CDR3 has 15 amino acids. Trimming removed 3 bases from V and 0 bases from J; junction bases left unmatched: 6. The CDR3 here is CASSSRTGISYEQYF. The CDR3 DNA is TGCGCCAGCAGCTCCCGGACAGGAATCTCCTACGAGCAGTACTTC. Drawing the rest from reference TRBV5-1 and TRBJ2-7, the complete variable domain is KAGVTQTPRYLIKTRGQQVTLSCSPISGHRSVSWYQQTPGQGLQFLFEYFSETQRNKGNFPGRFSGRQFSNSRSEMNVSTLELGDSALYLCASSSRTGISYEQYFGPGTRLTVT.

V and J are TRBV5-1 and TRBJ1-4; D is uncertain. V gave up 1 base and J gave up 8 bases, with 9 bases separating them. Germline-derived CDR1 and CDR2 are SGHRS and YFSETQ. There are 13 residues in the CDR3. DNA of the CDR3: TGCGCCAGCAGCTTGCGAGCGAGGGAAAAACTGTTTTTT. Translating gives CASSLRAREKLFF. Looking up the rest from reference TRBV5-1 and TRBJ1-4 gives the full variable domain: KAGVTQTPRYLIKTRGQQVTLSCSPISGHRSVSWYQQTPGQGLQFLFEYFSETQRNKGNFPGRFSGRQFSNSRSEMNVSTLELGDSALYLCASSLRAREKLFFGSGTQLSVL.

The chain is built from TRBV6-6 and TRBJ2-5; tentative D call: TRBD1 (6 bases). The CDR3 has 11 amino acids. The V gene lost 7 bases and the J gene lost 9 bases, with 12 bases spanning the gap. Germline V CDR1 and CDR2: MNHNY, SVGAGI (reference sequence). The CDR3 reads CASTLRQAQYF. The CDR3 DNA sequence: TGTGCCAGCACCCTCAGACAGGCCCAGTACTTC.

The V and J genes are TRBV7-9 and TRBJ2-3; TRBD1 matches 9 bases. V was clipped by 5 bases and J by 0 bases; unmatched bases: 3. Germline CDR1 is SEHNR and CDR2 is FQNEAQ (reference sequence). CDR3 length: 15 residues. The CDR3 here is CASSATGGSTDTQYF. CDR3 in DNA: TGTGCCAGCAGCGCGACAGGGGGAAGCACAGATACGCAGTATTTT.

This clone was seen only a few times. This chain joins TRBV25-1 and TRBJ1-1; the match to TRBD1 covers 7 bases. The CDR3 loop spans 16 amino acids. Looked up from germline, CDR1 is MGHDK and CDR2 is SYGVNS. V was clipped by 2 bases and J by 0 bases; unmatched bases: 6. CDR3 sequence: CASSETGVRMNTEAFF. The CDR3 DNA sequence: TGTGCCAGCAGTGAAACAGGGGTGAGAATGAACACTGAAGCTTTCTTT.

This chain joins TRBV18 and TRBJ1-3, with TRBD1 identical over 9 bases. The CDR3 has 16 residues. CDR1 and CDR2 (germline): KGHSH, LQKENI. V gave up 1 base and J gave up 3 bases; unmatched junction bases: 4. As DNA, the CDR3 is TGTGCCAGCTCACCACGGGACAGGGTGGATGGAAACACCATATATTTT. Residues: CASSPRDRVDGNTIYF.

V and J are TRBV5-6 and TRBJ2-2; 9 bases fit TRBD1. Germline V CDR1 and CDR2: SGHDT, YYEEEE. Losses at the gene ends were 1 base for V and 4 bases for J; bases not matched to a gene: 8. The CDR3 length is 17 residues. Here the CDR3 reads CASSLIKGQGSTGELFF. In nucleotides, the CDR3 is TGTGCCAGCAGCTTGATTAAGGGACAGGGTTCCACCGGGGAGCTGTTTTTT.

V usage is TRBV5-1 and J usage is TRBJ2-1, with no clear D. The germline V gene has CDR1 SGHRS and CDR2 YFSETQ. Trimming stripped 0 bases from V and 6 bases from J, with 13 bases between. The CDR3 spans 15 residues. The CDR3 DNA reads TGCGCCAGCAGCTTGGTGGCCGCCCCGGGCAATGAGCAGTTCTTC. Protein product: CASSLVAAPGNEQFF.

The chain has TRBV6-6 and TRBJ2-1, with TRBD2 as a possible D gene (5 bases). The germline V gene has CDR1 MNHNY and CDR2 SVGAGI (reference sequence). This CDR3 spans 13 amino acids. The V end lost 2 bases, the J end lost 9 bases, and 11 bases lay between the germline ends. In DNA form, the CDR3 reads TGTGCCAGCAGTTACGGGCTAGCTAGTGAGCAGTTCTTC. As protein: CASSYGLASEQFF.

This clone was detected once. This chain links TRBV11-2 with TRBJ1-1, with 7 nucleotides matching TRBD1. Germline V gene data show CDR1 as SGHAT and CDR2 as FQNNGV. The CDR3 is made up of 15 amino acids. V lost 4 bases to trimming and J lost 1 base; unmatched junction nucleotides: 6. The CDR3 loop reads CASSYTGDGNTEAFF. The CDR3 DNA reads TGTGCCAGCAGCTACACAGGGGACGGGAACACTGAAGCTTTCTTT.

This clone came up once. At one end the junction does not follow the germline gene, possibly because of a read error. The rearrangement joins TRBV10-2 to TRBJ2-1, with unresolved D. The germline CDR1 and CDR2 sequences are WSHSY and SAAADI. CDR3 length equals 12 residues. CDR3 in DNA: TGCGCCAGCAGTGTTGTAAACAATGGGCAGTTCTTC. It yields the protein CASSVVNNGQFF.

This clone was detected a few times. The J gene is TRBJ1-3, the V gene TRBV6-5; 7 positions match TRBD1. The ends lost 6 bases at V and 2 bases at J; junction bases unmatched: 7. Germline CDR1 reads MNHEY; CDR2 reads SVGAGI. The CDR3 contains 15 residues. DNA for the CDR3: TGTGCCAGCAGACCCCAGACAGGGCCTGGAAACACCATATATTTT. Translated: CASRPQTGPGNTIYF.

This chain connects TRBV7-9 to TRBJ2-5; 13 nucleotides line up with TRBD2. The CDR3 contains 17 residues. V shed 4 bases and J 2 bases; nucleotides not matched to a gene: 7. The V gene's germline CDR1 is SEHNR and CDR2 FQNEAQ (reference sequence). DNA for the CDR3: TGTGCCAGCAGCTCCACTAGCGGGAGGGCCGGTCAAGAGACCCAGTACTTC. This sequence encodes CASSSTSGRAGQETQYF.

The V and J genes are TRBV4-2 and TRBJ2-1; TRBD2 agrees at 8 bases. The ends lost 1 base at V and 5 bases at J; junction bases unmatched: 10. The CDR3 extends over 17 amino acids. Germline loops: CDR1 LGHNA, CDR2 YNFKEQ. DNA of the CDR3: TGTGCCAGCAGCCAAGGGAGGGTAGCGGGGACGAACAATGAGCAGTTCTTC. Translation gives CASSQGRVAGTNNEQFF.

The chain uses TRBV30 and TRBJ1-2, with D unresolved. The V end lost 0 bases, the J end lost 8 bases, and 13 bases lay between the germline ends. This CDR3 has 13 residues. Germline loops: CDR1 GTSNPN, CDR2 SVGIG (reference sequence). The CDR3 coding sequence is TGTGCCTGGAGTGTAAACCCCAGCGGGGGCTACACCTTC. Its protein product is CAWSVNPSGGYTF.

V and J are TRBV27 and TRBJ2-1; 10 bases fit TRBD2. CDR3 size: 16 residues. Germline V CDR1 and CDR2: MNHEY, SMNVEV (reference sequence). Trimming at V came to 2 bases and at J to 2 bases, leaving 3 bases not matched to a gene. Here the CDR3 DNA reads TGTGCCAGCAGTTTAAATCTAGCGGGGGCCTACAATGAGCAGTTCTTC. Encoded protein: CASSLNLAGAYNEQFF.

The rearrangement joins TRBV7-2 to TRBJ1-2; possible D gene TRBD1, 6 bases. Germline V CDR1 and CDR2: SGHTA, FQGNSA. V was pared by 4 bases and J by 2 bases, with 8 bases between. CDR3 size: 13 residues. The CDR3: CASSSDSNYGYTF. The CDR3 nucleotides read TGTGCCAGCAGCTCGGACAGCAACTATGGCTACACCTTC. The variable domain in full, completed from reference TRBV7-2 and TRBJ1-2, reads GAGVSQSPSNKVTEKGKDVELRCDPISGHTALYWYRQSLGQGLEFLIYFQGNSAPDKSGLPSDRFSAERTGGSVSTLTIQRTQQEDSAVYLCASSSDSNYGYTFGSGTRLTVV.

The J gene is TRBJ1-3, the V gene TRBV5-8; D is possibly TRBD1 (5 bases). The CDR3 totals 15 residues. Germline assignment: CDR1 SGHTS and CDR2 YDEGEE. Trimming cost V 0 bases and J 0 bases, with 7 bases left between them. In DNA form, the CDR3 reads TGTGCCAGCAGCTTGGTAGGGGCCTCTGGAAACACCATATATTTT. Translation: CASSLVGASGNTIYF.

The V gene is TRBV6-6, the J gene TRBJ2-5, with 9 bases matching TRBD1. The last part of the DNA fits TRBJ2-7 better; the J call may be wrong. The V gene's germline CDR1 is MNHNY and CDR2 SVGAGI (reference sequence). The CDR3 consists of 14 residues. The CDR3 is CAIRPGQGSYEQYF. The CDR3, as DNA: TGTGCCATCCGGCCGGGACAGGGCTCCTACGAGCAGTACTTC.

The chain uses TRBV7-9 and TRBJ2-7, with D maybe TRBD2 (6 bases). Trimming shortened V by 5 bases and J by 4 bases, and 9 bases separated the two germline ends. There are 12 residues in the CDR3. From germline, CDR1 is SEHNR and CDR2 FQNEAQ (reference sequence). CDR3 in amino acids: CASSPGTYEQYF. The CDR3 nucleotides are TGTGCCAGCAGCCCCGGGACTTACGAGCAGTACTTC.

The chain links TRBV5-1 to TRBJ2-2; perhaps TRBD1 as D (5 bases). The CDR3 is made up of 15 amino acids. The V end lost 5 bases, the J end lost 1 base, and 12 bases lay between the germline ends. Per germline, CDR1 SGHRS and CDR2 YFSETQ. Here the CDR3 reads CASSGRGENTGELFF. In DNA form, the CDR3 reads TGCGCCAGCAGTGGTAGGGGTGAGAACACCGGGGAGCTGTTTTTT.

This clone was counted at least ten times. The chain carries TRBV29-1 and TRBJ2-2; weak D call: TRBD1 (5 bases). Between the trimmed V and J ends, which lost 4 bases and 1 base, there was a span of 13 bases. The germline V gene encodes CDR1 SQVTM and CDR2 ANQGSEA. The CDR3 consists of 15 residues. CDR3 residues: CSVAPTVMNTGELFF. In nucleotides, the CDR3 is TGCAGCGTTGCCCCGACAGTCATGAACACCGGGGAGCTGTTTTTT.

V is TRBV5-4 and J is TRBJ2-2; the match to TRBD1 covers 7 bases. V shed 5 bases, J shed 7 bases, and the junction held 11 bases outside the gene matches. Germline CDR1 SGHNT, CDR2 YYREEE (reference sequence). The length of the CDR3 is 15 residues. This CDR3 reads CASSVVDRASGELFF. CDR3 DNA: TGTGCCAGCAGTGTCGTCGACAGGGCGAGCGGGGAGCTGTTTTTT.

The V and J genes are TRBV9 and TRBJ2-5; 8 nucleotides line up with TRBD2. In germline, CDR1 is SGDLS, CDR2 YYNGEE. The CDR3 runs 17 residues. V trimming: 3 bases; J trimming: 3 bases; junction bases outside the gene matches: 13. The CDR3 DNA follows: TGTGCCAGCAGCGACCCTATTAGCGGGGAGAGAAAAGAGACCCAGTACTTC. It is translated as CASSDPISGERKETQYF.

The rearrangement joins TRBV9 to TRBJ1-4; unclear D gene. This CDR3 comprises 14 residues. Between the trimmed V and J ends, which lost 4 bases and 4 bases, there was a span of 11 bases. Germline V CDR1 and CDR2: SGDLS, YYNGEE. The CDR3 sequence: CASSPYRYNEKLFF. The CDR3 nucleotides read TGTGCCAGCAGCCCATACAGATATAATGAAAAACTGTTTTTT.

This clone was seen a handful of times. The rearrangement links TRBV5-6 to TRBJ2-2; 7 nucleotides match TRBD1. This CDR3 is built from 16 residues. Germline lookup yields CDR1 SGHDT and CDR2 YYEEEE. Trimming cost V 2 bases and J 2 bases; bases outside gene matches: 6. In DNA form, the CDR3 reads TGTGCCAGCAGCTTTTGGGGACAGAGAAACACCGGGGAGCTGTTTTTT. Amino acids: CASSFWGQRNTGELFF.

The chain links TRBV7-8 to TRBJ2-1, with 11 bases aligning to TRBD1. Germline-derived CDR1 and CDR2 are SGHVS and FQNEAQ. With V trimmed by 5 bases and J by 10 bases, 13 bases remained unmatched. The CDR3 extends over 16 amino acids. CDR3 sequence reads: CASSPRGQGVLGEQFF. The CDR3, as DNA: TGTGCCAGCAGCCCTCGGGGACAGGGGGTCTTAGGGGAGCAGTTCTTC.

The chain combines TRBV18 with TRBJ2-7; TRBD2 aligns across 10 bases. The germline V gene encodes CDR1 KGHSH and CDR2 LQKENI. Losses at the gene ends were 1 base for V and 4 bases for J; bases not matched to a gene: 4. This CDR3 comprises 15 residues. As DNA, the CDR3 is TGTGCCAGCTCACCACACTCTAGCGGGAGATACGAGCAGTACTTC. As protein: CASSPHSSGRYEQYF.

The rearrangement uses TRBV19 and TRBJ2-7, with 7 bases matching TRBD1. Germline CDR1 and CDR2: LNHDA and SQIVND (reference sequence). V shed 6 bases, J shed 1 base, and the junction held 3 bases outside the gene matches. The CDR3 spans 13 residues. The CDR3 spells CASSPGQSYEQYF. In DNA form, the CDR3 reads TGTGCCAGTAGCCCGGGACAGTCCTACGAGCAGTACTTC.

This rearrangement joins TRBV10-1 to TRBJ2-7; D not resolved. Trimming removed 7 bases from V and 1 base from J, with 14 bases in between. This CDR3 has 14 residues. CDR1 and CDR2 from the germline V gene are WNHNN and SYGVQD (reference sequence). The CDR3 reads CASKAPDTSYEQYF. CDR3 sequence (DNA): TGCGCCAGCAAGGCTCCCGACACGTCCTACGAGCAGTACTTC.

This clone was picked up a small number of times. This chain connects TRBV10-3 to TRBJ2-7, with D perhaps TRBD2 (5 bases). This CDR3 comprises 13 residues. Germline CDR1 is ENHRY and CDR2 is SYGVKD. Deletions cut 5 bases from V and 4 bases from J, with 12 bases between. CDR3 sequence: CAISRTSSYEQYF. CDR3 coding DNA: TGTGCCATCAGTAGGACTTCTTCATACGAGCAGTACTTC.